The source of this T cell receptor beta chain is a study of shared clonotypes between healthy human individuals. Clones were read by immunoSEQ multiplex PCR, and TCRdb kept only the in-frame ones, dropping some. The sample lists about 1 million clones; about 74% were seen once. J gave up 1 base and V 2 bases, and 4 bases lay outside the gene matches. The CDR3 extends over 16 amino acids. Germline lookup yields CDR1 SGHAT and CDR2 FQNNGV. The V gene is TRBV11-2, the J gene TRBJ2-5, with TRBD2 matching 10 bases. The TCR sequence derives from a man aged 18 to 30 in good health. Sequencing was carried out using memory CD4+ T cells sorted from blood. Sample subset: CD45RA-negative fraction. CDR3 loop: CASSLSLAGLQETQYF. The CDR3 DNA sequence: TGTGCCAGCAGCTTATCACTAGCGGGACTCCAAGAGACCCAGTACTTC.